In this sample, the clone carrying this TCR beta chain turned up many times. This sample was included in a study of T cells in Graves' hyperthyroidism and ophthalmopathy. On the study more broadly: Initial diagnosis, before any treatment, was when peripheral blood was collected.

TCR beta CDR3 region amplification was performed from RNA transcripts. The HTBI primer set drove a first-round RT-PCR of the TCR CDR3. TCRdb re-called the multiplex PCR reads with MiXCR, one entry per CDR3 protein. The sample records around 500,000 distinct CDR3 sequences, 14% being singletons. V lost 5 bases, J lost 7 bases, and 4 bases stayed unmatched. This CDR3 has 14 amino acids. CDR1 SNHLY and CDR2 FYNNEI come from the germline V gene. Stable hyperthyroidism: no ophthalmopathy progression over 18 months of follow-up. This TCR derives from a woman aged 40 to 50 with Graves' hyperthyroidism. Sequences were obtained from blood. The V and J genes are TRBV2 and TRBJ2-1; 11 positions match TRBD1. CDR3 sequence: CASSPGQGVNEQFF. For the CDR3, the DNA is TGTGCCAGCAGTCCGGGACAGGGGGTTAATGAGCAGTTCTTC.